This T cell receptor beta chain is from a study of T cell responses to AZD1222 COVID-19 vaccine. Clones were sequenced by immunoSEQ multiplex PCR, and TCRdb holds only the in-frame ones, with some missing. The sample has around 91,000 clones; roughly nine tenths are singletons. The CDR3 runs to 16 residues. V gave up 4 bases and J gave up 7 bases, with 19 bases separating them. CDR1 MNHEY and CDR2 SMNVEV come from the germline V gene (reference sequence). The source is an adult who received the AZD1222 COVID-19 vaccine. The chain carries TRBV27 and TRBJ1-4; D remains unclear. Sequencing used peripheral blood, obtained 28 days after the second AZD1222 dose. The CDR3 region has the DNA TGTGCCAGCAGTTCCCTTGGTAAAGGAGGACGTGAAAAACTGTTTTTT. Translating gives CASSSLGKGGREKLFF.